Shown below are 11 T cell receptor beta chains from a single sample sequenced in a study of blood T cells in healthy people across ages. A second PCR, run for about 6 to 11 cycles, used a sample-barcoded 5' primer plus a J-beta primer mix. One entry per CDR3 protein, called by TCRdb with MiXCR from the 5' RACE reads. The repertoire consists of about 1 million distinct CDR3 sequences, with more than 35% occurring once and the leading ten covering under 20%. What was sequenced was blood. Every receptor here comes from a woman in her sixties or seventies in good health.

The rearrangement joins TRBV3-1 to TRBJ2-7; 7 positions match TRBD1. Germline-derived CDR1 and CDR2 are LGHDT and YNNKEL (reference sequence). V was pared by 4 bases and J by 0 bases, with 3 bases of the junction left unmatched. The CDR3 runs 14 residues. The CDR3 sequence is CASSRGTASYEQYF. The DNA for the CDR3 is TGTGCCAGCAGCCGAGGGACAGCCTCCTACGAGCAGTACTTC.

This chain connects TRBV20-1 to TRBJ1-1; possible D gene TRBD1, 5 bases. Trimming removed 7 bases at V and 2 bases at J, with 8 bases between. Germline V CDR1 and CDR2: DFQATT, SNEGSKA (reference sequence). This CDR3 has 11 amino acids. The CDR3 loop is CSVRENTEAFF. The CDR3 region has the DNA TGCAGTGTCAGGGAAAACACTGAAGCTTTCTTT.

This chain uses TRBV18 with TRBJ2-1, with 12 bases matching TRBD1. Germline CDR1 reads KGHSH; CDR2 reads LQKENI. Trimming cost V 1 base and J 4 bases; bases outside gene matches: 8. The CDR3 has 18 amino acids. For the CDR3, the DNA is TGTGCCAGCTCACCACGTCCCGGGACAGGGGGCAGGTACAATGAGCAGTTCTTC. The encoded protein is CASSPRPGTGGRYNEQFF.

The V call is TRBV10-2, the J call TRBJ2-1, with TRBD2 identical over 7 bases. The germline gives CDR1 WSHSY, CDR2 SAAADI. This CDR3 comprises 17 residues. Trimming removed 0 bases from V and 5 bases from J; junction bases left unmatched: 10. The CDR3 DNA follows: TGCGCCAGCAGTGAGTCTGTAAGGCTAGCGGTTGACAATGAGCAGTTCTTC. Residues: CASSESVRLAVDNEQFF.

CDR3 amino acids: CASSLLRNTEAFF. The CDR3 DNA follows: TGTGCCAGCAGTTTACTTCGGAACACTGAAGCTTTCTTT. V gene TRBV6-5 combines with J gene TRBJ1-1; no definite D call. V dropped 4 bases and J dropped 1 base, with 7 bases sitting between them. There are 13 residues in the CDR3. CDR1 and CDR2 from the germline V gene are MNHEY and SVGAGI.

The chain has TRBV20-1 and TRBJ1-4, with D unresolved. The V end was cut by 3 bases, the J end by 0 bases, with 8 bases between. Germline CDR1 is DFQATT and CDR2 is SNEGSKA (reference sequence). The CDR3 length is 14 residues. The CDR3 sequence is CSASLRATNEKLFF. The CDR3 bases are TGCAGTGCTAGTCTACGTGCAACTAATGAAAAACTGTTTTTT.

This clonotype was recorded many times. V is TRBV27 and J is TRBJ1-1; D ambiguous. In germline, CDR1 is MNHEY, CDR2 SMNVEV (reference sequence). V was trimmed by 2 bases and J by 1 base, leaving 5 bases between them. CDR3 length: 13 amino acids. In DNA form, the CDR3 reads TGTGCCAGCAGTTTAAGCAGGAACACTGAAGCTTTCTTT. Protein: CASSLSRNTEAFF.

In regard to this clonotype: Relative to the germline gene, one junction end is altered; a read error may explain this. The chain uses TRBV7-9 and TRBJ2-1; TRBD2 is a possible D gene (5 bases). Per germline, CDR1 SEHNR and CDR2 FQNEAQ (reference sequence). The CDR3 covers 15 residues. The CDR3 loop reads CASSYGDRVYNGQFF. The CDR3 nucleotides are TGTGCCAGCAGCTACGGGGATAGGGTCTACAATGGGCAGTTCTTC.

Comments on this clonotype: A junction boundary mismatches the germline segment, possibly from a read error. Here the CDR3 reads CAGSFPEGTDTQYF. The CDR3 region has the DNA TGCGCCGGCAGCTTCCCCGAGGGCACAGATACGCAGTATTTT. This chain links TRBV5-1 with TRBJ2-3, with D hard to call. Germline values: CDR1 SGHRS, CDR2 YFSETQ. CDR3 length equals 14 residues.

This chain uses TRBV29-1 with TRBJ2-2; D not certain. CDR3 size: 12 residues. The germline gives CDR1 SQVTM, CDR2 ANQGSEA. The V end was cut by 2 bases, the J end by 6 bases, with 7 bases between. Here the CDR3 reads CSVECEAGELFF. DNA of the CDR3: TGCAGCGTTGAATGTGAAGCCGGGGAGCTGTTTTTT.

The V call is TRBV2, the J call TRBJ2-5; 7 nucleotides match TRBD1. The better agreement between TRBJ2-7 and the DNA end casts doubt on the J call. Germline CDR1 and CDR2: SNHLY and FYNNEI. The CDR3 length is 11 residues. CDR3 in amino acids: CASTDRYEQYF. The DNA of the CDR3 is TGTGCCAGCACGGACAGGTACGAGCAGTACTTC.